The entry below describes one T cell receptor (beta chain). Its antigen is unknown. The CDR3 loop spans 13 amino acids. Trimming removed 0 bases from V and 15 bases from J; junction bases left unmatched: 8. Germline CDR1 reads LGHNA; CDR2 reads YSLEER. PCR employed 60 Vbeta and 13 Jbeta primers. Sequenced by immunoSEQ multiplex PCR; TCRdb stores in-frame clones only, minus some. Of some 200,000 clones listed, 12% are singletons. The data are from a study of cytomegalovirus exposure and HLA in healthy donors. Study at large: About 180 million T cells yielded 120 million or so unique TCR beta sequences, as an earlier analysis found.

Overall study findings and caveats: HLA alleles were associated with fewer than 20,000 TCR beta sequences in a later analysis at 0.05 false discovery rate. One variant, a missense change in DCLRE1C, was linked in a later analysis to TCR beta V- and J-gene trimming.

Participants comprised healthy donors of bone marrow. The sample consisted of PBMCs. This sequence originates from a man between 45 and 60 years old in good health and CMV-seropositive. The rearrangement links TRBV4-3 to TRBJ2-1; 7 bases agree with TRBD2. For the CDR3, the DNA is TGCGCCAGCAGCCAAGATTTCGCGGGGGATAGGTTCTTC. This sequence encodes CASSQDFAGDRFF.